This is a list of T cell receptor beta chains from one sample in a study of OX40 agonist ivuxolimab in advanced cancers. Clones were sequenced by immunoSEQ multiplex PCR, and TCRdb holds only the in-frame ones, with some missing. The data hold approximately 70,000 clones, with around 79% observed a single time. The source material was CD4+ or CD8+ T cells sorted from blood, sampled in a trial of the OX40 agonist ivuxolimab. These receptors all come from an adult with an advanced solid tumor such as melanoma, head and neck, liver or kidney cancer. Both conserved end residues are part of each CDR3.

>16|TRBV19|TRBJ2-2
CASSSGTGINTGELFF
>12|TRBV2|TRBJ2-7
CASTRAYYEQYF
>11|TRBV6-6|TRBJ2-1
CASSSAGGQFF
>13|TRBV27|TRBJ1-6
CASSPTRNSPLHF
>18|TRBV7-9|TRBJ2-6
CASRPRDRGFFGANVLTF
>16|TRBV27|TRBJ2-1
CASSLNSGGAHNEQFF
>14|TRBV4-2|TRBJ2-1
CASSQDRTDNEQFF
>18|TRBV4-1|TRBJ2-7
CASSQVIFGAESSYEQYF
>17|TRBV4-2|TRBJ1-5
CASSQDGRDRAYQPQHF
>12|TRBV28|TRBJ2-1
CASQTTGREQFF
>15|TRBV19|TRBJ1-4
CASSIEGGSGEKLFF
>13|TRBV7-9|TRBJ1-1
CASRIMADTEAFF
>15|TRBV28|TRBJ2-3
CASSLIRTSVDTQYF
>17|TRBV5-1|TRBJ2-6
CASSLSGSNSGANVLTF
>16|TRBV29-1|TRBJ2-3
CSVVKTPGAPTDTQYF
>14|TRBV19|TRBJ1-3
CASSTTGGGNTIYF
>16|TRBV12-5|TRBJ2-2
CASGFIAGDHTGELFF
>18|TRBV4-3|TRBJ1-4
CASSQDLSFSGQGEKLFF
>16|TRBV7-9|TRBJ2-7
CASSLMGTSPPDEQYF
>12|TRBV7-2|TRBJ1-2
CASSFETGGYTF
>14|TRBV5-5|TRBJ2-5
CASSTQGNQETQYF
>13|TRBV6-6|TRBJ2-2
CASSLLGAGELFF
>12|TRBV7-2|TRBJ1-2
CASSVTGHGYTF
>15|TRBV5-8|TRBJ1-2
CASSLVGRTAYGYTF
>13|TRBV2|TRBJ1-1
CASRLTVNTEAFF
>16|TRBV7-9|TRBJ2-1
CASSLLGESSYNEQFF